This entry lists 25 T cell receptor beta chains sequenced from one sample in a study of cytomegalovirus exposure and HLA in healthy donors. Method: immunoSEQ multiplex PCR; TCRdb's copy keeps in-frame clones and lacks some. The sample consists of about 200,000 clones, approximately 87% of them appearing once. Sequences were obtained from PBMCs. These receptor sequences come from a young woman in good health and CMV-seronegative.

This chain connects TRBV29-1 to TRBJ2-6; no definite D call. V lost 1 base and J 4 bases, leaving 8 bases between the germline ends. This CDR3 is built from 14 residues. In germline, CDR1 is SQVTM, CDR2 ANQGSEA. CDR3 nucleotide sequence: TGCAGCGTTGAAGCGCATTGGGGGGCCAACGTCCTGACTTTC. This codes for CSVEAHWGANVLTF.

The CDR3 sequence: CASSETSGRYYEQFF. In DNA, the CDR3 is TGTGCCAGCAGTGAGACTAGCGGGAGGTACTATGAGCAGTTCTTC. V is TRBV2 and J is TRBJ2-1; 13 nucleotides line up with TRBD2. In germline, CDR1 is SNHLY, CDR2 FYNNEI. Trimming cost V 3 bases and J 8 bases; bases outside gene matches: 4. CDR3 size: 15 residues. The full variable domain, in which reference TRBV2 and TRBJ2-1 provide the parts outside the CDR3, is EPEVTQTPSHQVTQMGQEVILRCVPISNHLYFYWYRQILGQKVEFLVSFYNNEISEKSEIFDDQFSVERPDGSNFTLKIRSTKLEDSAMYFCASSETSGRYYEQFFGPGTRLTVL.

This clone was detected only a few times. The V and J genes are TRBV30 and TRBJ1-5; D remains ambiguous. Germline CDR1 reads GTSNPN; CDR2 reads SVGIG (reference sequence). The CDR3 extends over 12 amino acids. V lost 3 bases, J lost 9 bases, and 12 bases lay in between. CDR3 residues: CAWSSYTGPQHF. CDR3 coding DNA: TGTGCCTGGAGCTCTTACACGGGGCCCCAGCATTTT.

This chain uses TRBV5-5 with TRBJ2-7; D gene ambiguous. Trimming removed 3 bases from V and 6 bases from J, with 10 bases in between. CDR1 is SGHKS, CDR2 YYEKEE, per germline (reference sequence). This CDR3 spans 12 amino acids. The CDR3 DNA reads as TGTGCCAGCAGCTCCCGGACGGGCGAGCAGTACTTC. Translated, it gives CASSSRTGEQYF.

The CDR3 reads CASSEASSNQPQHF. DNA for the CDR3: TGTGCCAGCAGTGAGGCCAGCAGCAATCAGCCCCAGCATTTT. V is TRBV2 and J is TRBJ1-5; D call uncertain. Germline V gene sequence: CDR1 SNHLY, CDR2 FYNNEI. This CDR3 has 14 amino acids. Trimming took 3 bases from V and 1 from J, leaving 7 bases between them.

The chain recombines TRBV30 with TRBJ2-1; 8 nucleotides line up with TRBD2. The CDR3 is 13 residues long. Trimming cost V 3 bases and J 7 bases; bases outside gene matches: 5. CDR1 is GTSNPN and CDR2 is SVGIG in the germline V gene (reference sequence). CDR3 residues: CAWRQRGPNEQFF. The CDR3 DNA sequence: TGTGCCTGGAGACAGCGGGGGCCGAATGAGCAGTTCTTC.

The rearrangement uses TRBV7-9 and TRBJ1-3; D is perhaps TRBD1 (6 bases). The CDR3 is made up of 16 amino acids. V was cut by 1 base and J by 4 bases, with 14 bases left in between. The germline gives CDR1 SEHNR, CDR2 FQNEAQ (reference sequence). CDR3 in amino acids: CASSLGAGVSGNTIYF. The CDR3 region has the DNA TGTGCCAGCAGCTTAGGGGCAGGGGTTAGCGGAAACACCATATATTTT. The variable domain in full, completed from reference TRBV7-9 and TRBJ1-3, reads DTGVSQNPRHKITKRGQNVTFRCDPISEHNRLYWYRQTLGQGPEFLTYFQNEAQLEKSRLLSDRFSAERPKGSFSTLEIQRTEQGDSAMYLCASSLGAGVSGNTIYFGEGSWLTVV.

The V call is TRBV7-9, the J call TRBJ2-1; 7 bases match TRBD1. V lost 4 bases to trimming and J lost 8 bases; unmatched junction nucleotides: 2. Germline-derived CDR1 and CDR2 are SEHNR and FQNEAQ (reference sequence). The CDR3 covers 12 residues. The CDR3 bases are TGTGCCAGCAGCTATCAGGGGGATGAGCAGTTCTTC. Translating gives CASSYQGDEQFF.

CDR3 DNA: TGTGCCAGCAGCCCTTCCCCAGCCGGGGGTGAAAAACTGTTTTTT. Protein sequence: CASSPSPAGGEKLFF. V and J are TRBV27 and TRBJ1-4, with D tentatively TRBD1 (5 bases). Germline CDR1 and CDR2: MNHEY and SMNVEV (reference sequence). The V gene lost 6 bases and the J gene lost 7 bases, with 18 bases spanning the gap. The CDR3 runs 15 residues.

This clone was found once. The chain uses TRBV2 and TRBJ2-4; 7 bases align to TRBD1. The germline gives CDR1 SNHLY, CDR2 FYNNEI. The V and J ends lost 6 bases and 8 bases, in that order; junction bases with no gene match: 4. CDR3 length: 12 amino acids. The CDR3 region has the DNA TGTGCCAGCAGGATGCAGGGGGACATTCAGTACTTC. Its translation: CASRMQGDIQYF.

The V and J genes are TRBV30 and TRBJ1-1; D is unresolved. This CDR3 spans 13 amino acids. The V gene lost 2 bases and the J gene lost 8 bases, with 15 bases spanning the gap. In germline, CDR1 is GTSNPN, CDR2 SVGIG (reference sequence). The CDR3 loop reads CAWSTKRGPEAFF. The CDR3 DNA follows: TGTGCCTGGAGTACCAAGCGAGGCCCAGAAGCTTTCTTT.

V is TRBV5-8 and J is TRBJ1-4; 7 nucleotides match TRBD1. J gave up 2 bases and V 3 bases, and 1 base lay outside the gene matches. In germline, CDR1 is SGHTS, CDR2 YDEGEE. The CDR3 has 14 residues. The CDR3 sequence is CASSSTGTNEKLFF. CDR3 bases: TGTGCCAGCAGCTCGACAGGGACTAATGAAAAACTGTTTTTT.

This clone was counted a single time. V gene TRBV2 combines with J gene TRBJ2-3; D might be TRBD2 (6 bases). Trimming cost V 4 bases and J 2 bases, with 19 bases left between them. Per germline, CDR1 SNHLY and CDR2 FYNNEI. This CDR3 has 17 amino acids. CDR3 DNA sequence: TGTGCCAGCAGTGGGCCAAAAGGAGGGTCCCCCACAGATACGCAGTATTTT. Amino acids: CASSGPKGGSPTDTQYF.

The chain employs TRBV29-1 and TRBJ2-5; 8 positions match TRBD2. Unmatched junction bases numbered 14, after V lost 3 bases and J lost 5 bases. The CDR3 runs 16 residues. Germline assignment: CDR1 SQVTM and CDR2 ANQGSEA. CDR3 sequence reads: CSVDPAGGAQGETQYF. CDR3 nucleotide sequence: TGCAGCGTTGACCCAGCCGGGGGGGCGCAAGGGGAGACCCAGTACTTC.

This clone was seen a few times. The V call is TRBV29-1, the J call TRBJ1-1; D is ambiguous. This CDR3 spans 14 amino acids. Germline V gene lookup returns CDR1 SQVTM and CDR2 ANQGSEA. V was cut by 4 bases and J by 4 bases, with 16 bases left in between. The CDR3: CSVGGKEPFTEAFF. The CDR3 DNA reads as TGCAGCGTTGGAGGCAAGGAGCCCTTCACTGAAGCTTTCTTT.

Here the CDR3 DNA reads TGTGCCTGGAGGGGCACAGATACGCAGTATTTT. This codes for CAWRGTDTQYF. The rearrangement uses TRBV30 and TRBJ2-3; D is undetermined. Germline V gene sequence: CDR1 GTSNPN, CDR2 SVGIG (reference sequence). The V end was cut by 3 bases, the J end by 1 base, with 2 bases between. CDR3 length: 11 residues.

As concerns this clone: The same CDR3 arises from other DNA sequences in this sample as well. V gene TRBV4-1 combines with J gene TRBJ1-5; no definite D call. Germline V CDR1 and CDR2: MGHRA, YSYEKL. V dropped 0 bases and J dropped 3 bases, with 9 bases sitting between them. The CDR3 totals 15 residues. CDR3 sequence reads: CASSQDRGDNQPQHF. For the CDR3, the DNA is TGCGCCAGCAGCCAAGATCGCGGGGACAATCAGCCCCAGCATTTT.

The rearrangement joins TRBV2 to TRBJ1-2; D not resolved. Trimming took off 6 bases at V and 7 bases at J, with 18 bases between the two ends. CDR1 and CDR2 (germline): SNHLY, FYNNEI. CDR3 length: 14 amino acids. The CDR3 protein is CASRIGSGGSGYTF. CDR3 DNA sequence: TGTGCCAGCAGGATTGGGTCGGGAGGGAGTGGCTACACCTTC.

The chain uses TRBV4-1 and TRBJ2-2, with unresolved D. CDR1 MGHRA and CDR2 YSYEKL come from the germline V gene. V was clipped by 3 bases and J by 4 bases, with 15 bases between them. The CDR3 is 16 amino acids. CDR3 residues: CASSHQEGLPTGELFF. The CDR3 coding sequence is TGCGCCAGCAGCCACCAGGAAGGGCTACCCACCGGGGAGCTGTTTTTT.

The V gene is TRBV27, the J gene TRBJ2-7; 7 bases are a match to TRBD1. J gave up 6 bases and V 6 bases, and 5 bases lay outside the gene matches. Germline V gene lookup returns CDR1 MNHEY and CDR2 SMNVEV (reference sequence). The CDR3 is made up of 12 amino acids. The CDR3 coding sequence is TGTGCCAGCAGCCGTACAGGGGTCGAGCAGTACTTC. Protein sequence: CASSRTGVEQYF.

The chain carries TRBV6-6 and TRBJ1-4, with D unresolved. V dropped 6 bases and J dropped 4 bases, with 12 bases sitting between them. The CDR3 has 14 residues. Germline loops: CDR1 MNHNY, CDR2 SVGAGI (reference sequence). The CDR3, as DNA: TGTGCCAGCAGCTACACTGAACATAATGAAAAACTGTTTTTT. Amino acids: CASSYTEHNEKLFF.

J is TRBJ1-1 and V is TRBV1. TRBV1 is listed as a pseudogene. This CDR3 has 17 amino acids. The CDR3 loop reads CTSSQRHGGAGNTEAFF. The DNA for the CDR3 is TGCACCAGCAGCCAGAGACATGGAGGGGCCGGTAACACTGAAGCTTTCTTT.

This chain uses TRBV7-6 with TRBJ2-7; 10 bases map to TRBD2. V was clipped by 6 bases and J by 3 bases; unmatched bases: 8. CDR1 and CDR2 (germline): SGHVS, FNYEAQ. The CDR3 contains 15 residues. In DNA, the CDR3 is TGTGCCAGCAGTTTCAGCGGGAGGGGCCTCTACGAGCAGTACTTC. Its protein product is CASSFSGRGLYEQYF. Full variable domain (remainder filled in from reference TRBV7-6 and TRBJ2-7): GAGVSQSPRYKVTKRGQDVALRCDPISGHVSLYWYRQALGQGPEFLTYFNYEAQQDKSGLPNDRFSAERPEGSISTLTIQRTEQRDSAMYRCASSFSGRGLYEQYFGPGTRLTVT.

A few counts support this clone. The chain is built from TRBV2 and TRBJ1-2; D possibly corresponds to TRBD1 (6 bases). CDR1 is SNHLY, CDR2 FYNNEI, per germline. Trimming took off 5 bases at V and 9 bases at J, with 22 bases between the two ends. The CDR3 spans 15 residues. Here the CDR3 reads CASSPTLDRSGRYTF. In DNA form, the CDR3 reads TGTGCCAGCAGTCCTACCCTCGACAGGTCGGGGCGCTACACCTTC.

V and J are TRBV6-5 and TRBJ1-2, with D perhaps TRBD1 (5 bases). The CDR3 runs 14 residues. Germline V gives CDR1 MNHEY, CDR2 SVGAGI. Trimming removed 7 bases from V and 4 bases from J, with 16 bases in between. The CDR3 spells CASTAGAPAYGYTF. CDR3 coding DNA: TGTGCCAGCACCGCCGGGGCGCCGGCCTATGGCTACACCTTC.